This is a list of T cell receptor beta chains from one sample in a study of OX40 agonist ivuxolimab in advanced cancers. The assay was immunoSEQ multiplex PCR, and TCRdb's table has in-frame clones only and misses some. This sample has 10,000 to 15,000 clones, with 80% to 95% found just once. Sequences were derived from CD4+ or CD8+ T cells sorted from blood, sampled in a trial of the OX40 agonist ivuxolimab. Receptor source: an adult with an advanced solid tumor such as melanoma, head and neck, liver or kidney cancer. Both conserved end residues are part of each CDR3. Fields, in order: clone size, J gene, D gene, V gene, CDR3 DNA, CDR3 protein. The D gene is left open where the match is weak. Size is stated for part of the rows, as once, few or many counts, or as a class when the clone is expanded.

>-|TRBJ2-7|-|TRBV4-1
TGCGCCAGCAGCCATTCAGGCGAGCAGTACTTC
CASSHSGEQYF
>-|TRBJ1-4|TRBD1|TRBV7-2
TGTGCCAGCAGGGACGGGACAGAAACTGAAAAACTGTTTTTT
CASRDGTETEKLFF
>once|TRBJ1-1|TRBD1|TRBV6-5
TGTGCCAGCAGGCCAGGACAGGTTGGCACTGAAGCTTTCTTT
CASRPGQVGTEAFF
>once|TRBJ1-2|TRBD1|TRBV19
TGTGCCAGTAGTATCGTGGGCATGGACAGGGAGGATGGCTACACCTTC
CASSIVGMDREDGYTF
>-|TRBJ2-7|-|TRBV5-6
TGTGCCAGCAGCTTGGCCAGGGGACGGATCTACGAGCAGTACTTC
CASSLARGRIYEQYF
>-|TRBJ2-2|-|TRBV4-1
TGCGCCAGCAGCCAAGAAATATTCGAATATGGCCGCACCGGGGAGCTGTTTTTT
CASSQEIFEYGRTGELFF
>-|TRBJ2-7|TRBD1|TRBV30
TGTGCCTTCCGCAGGGGGCGAAACGAGCAGTACTTC
CAFRRGRNEQYF
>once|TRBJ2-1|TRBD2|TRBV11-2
TGTGCCAGCAGCTTAGTAGTGCGGGAGGGGGTCTACAATGAGCAGTTCTTC
CASSLVVREGVYNEQFF
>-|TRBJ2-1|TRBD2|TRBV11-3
TGTGCCAGCAGCTTATCGGGACTAGCTGATGAGCAGTTCTTC
CASSLSGLADEQFF
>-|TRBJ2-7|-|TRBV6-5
TGTGCCAGCTCGAGCAGGGAAGACTCCTACGAGCAGTACTTC
CASSSREDSYEQYF
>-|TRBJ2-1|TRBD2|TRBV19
TGTGCCAGTAGAAGGACTAGCGCCTACAATGAGCAGTTCTTC
CASRRTSAYNEQFF
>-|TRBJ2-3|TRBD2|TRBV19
TGTGCCAGTAGTATAGGCGGGGGGACAGATACGCAGTATTTT
CASSIGGGTDTQYF
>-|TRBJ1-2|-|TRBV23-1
TGCGCCAGCAGTCAACCGGGCGGGGGCCGAGGCGGCTACACCTTC
CASSQPGGGRGGYTF
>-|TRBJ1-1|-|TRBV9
TGTGCCAGCAGCCCAAGGGCCGAGAACACTGAAGCTTTCTTT
CASSPRAENTEAFF
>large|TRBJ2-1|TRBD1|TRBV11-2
TGTGCCAGCACCCCAGCAGGATGGGACAGGGGGCTGCGGGAGCAGTTCTTC
CASTPAGWDRGLREQFF
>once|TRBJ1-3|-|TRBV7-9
TGTGCCAGCAGCCATGGGGCCTCTGGAAACACCATATATTTT
CASSHGASGNTIYF
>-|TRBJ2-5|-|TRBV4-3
TGCGCCAGCAGCCAAGATCTGGGCCCAGAGACCCAGTACTTC
CASSQDLGPETQYF
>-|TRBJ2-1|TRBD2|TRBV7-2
TGTGCCAGCAGCCAACTATACAAGCGGGGGGCCCTTAGTGAGCAGTTCTTC
CASSQLYKRGALSEQFF
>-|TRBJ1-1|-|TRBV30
TGTGCCTTGACAGCCTTGGGCACTGAAGCTTTCTTT
CALTALGTEAFF
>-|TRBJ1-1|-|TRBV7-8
TGTGCCAGCAGCTTGCTCCGGGGGAGGTGGCGAATGAACACTGAAGCTTTCTTT
CASSLLRGRWRMNTEAFF
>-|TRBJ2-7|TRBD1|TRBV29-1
TGCAGCGTTACCGGACAGGGGGCCTACGAGCAGTACTTC
CSVTGQGAYEQYF
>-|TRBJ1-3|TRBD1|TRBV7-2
TGTGCCAGCAGTTCGACAGGGAGAGGAAACACCATATATTTT
CASSSTGRGNTIYF
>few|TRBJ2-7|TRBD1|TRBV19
TGTGCCAGCAGACCCGGGACAGGGTTTTGGCAGTACTTC
CASRPGTGFWQYF
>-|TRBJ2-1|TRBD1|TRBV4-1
TGCGCCAGCAGCCAAAGTTCTGGGACAGGGAGCTCCTACAATGAGCAGTTCTTC
CASSQSSGTGSSYNEQFF
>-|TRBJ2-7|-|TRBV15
TGTGCCACCAGCAGAGACTGGGCTGCCGAGGGCTACGAGCAGTACTTC
CATSRDWAAEGYEQYF
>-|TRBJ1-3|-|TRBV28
TGTGCCAGCAGTCCCCAAACTGGAAACACCATATATTTT
CASSPQTGNTIYF
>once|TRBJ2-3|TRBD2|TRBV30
TGTGCCTGGAGTGGGAGCTTGCGGGAGAAGGGGAGAGCGGTGGGCACAGATACGCAGTATTTT
CAWSGSLREKGRAVGTDTQYF
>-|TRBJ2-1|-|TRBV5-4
TGTGCCAGCAGCTTAGGGGGACAGAAGGAGGGTAACCATGAGCAGTTCTTC
CASSLGGQKEGNHEQFF
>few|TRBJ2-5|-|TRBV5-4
TGTGCCAGCAGCTTGGTAGGCAGGGCCCAAGAGACCCAGTACTTC
CASSLVGRAQETQYF
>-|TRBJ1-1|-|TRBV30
TGTGCCTGGCAAGGGGTGAACACTGAAGCTTTCTTT
CAWQGVNTEAFF
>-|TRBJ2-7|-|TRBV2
TGTGCCAGCAGTGAGGGCCCCCCAGGCGCCTCCTACGAGCAGTACTTC
CASSEGPPGASYEQYF
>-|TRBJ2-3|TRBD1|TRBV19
TGTGCCAGTAGCCCCGGGACAGGGACCACAGATACGCAGTATTTT
CASSPGTGTTDTQYF